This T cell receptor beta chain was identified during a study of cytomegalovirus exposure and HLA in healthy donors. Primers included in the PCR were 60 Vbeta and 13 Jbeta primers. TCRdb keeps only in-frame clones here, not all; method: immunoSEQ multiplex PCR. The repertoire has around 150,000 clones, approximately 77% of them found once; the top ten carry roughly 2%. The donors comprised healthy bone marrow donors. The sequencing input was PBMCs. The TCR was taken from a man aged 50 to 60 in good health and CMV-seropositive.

The CDR3 is CASSLGGFFGEQFF. CDR3 DNA sequence: TGCGCCAGCAGTCTCGGGGGGTTCTTCGGGGAGCAGTTCTTC. The chain joins TRBV23-1 to TRBJ2-1, with TRBD2 identical over 7 bases. TRBV23-1 is designated an ORF whose function remains uncertain. This CDR3 has 14 amino acids. Trimming cost V 4 bases and J 10 bases; bases outside gene matches: 10.